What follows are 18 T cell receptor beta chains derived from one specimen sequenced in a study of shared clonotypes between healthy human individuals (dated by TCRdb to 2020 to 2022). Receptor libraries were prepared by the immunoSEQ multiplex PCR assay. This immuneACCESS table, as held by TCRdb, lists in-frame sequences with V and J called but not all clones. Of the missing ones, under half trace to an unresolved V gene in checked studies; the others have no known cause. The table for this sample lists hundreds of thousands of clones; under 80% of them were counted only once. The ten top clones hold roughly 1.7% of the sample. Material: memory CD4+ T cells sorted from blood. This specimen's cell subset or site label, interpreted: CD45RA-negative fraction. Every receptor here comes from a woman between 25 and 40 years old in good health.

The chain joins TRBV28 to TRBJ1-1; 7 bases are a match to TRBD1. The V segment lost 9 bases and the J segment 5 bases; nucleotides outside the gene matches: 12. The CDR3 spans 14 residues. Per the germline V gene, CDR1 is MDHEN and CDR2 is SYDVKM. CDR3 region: CASGTATWETEAFF. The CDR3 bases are TGTGCCAGTGGGACAGCTACTTGGGAGACTGAAGCTTTCTTT.

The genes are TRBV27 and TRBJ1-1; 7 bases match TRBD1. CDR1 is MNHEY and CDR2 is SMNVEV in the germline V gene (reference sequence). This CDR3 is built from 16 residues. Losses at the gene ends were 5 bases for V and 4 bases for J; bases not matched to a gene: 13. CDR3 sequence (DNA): TGTGCCAGCAGTGCCCGACAGGGATTGATAGGCACTGAAGCTTTCTTT. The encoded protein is CASSARQGLIGTEAFF.

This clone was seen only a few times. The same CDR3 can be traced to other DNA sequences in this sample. The CDR3 spells CASSPGQITDTQYF. CDR3 nucleotide sequence: TGCGCCAGCAGCCCCGGGCAGATAACAGATACGCAGTATTTT. This chain uses TRBV5-1 with TRBJ2-3; D is unresolved. Germline CDR1 SGHRS, CDR2 YFSETQ. V was cut by 4 bases and J by 3 bases, with 12 bases left in between. The CDR3 runs to 14 residues.

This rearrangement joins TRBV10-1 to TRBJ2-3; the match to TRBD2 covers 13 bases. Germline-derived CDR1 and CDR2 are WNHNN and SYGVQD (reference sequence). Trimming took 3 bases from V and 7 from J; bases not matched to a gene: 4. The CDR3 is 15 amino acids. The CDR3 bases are TGCGCCAGCAGTGAACTAGCGGGAGGGTGGAATACGCAGTATTTT. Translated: CASSELAGGWNTQYF.

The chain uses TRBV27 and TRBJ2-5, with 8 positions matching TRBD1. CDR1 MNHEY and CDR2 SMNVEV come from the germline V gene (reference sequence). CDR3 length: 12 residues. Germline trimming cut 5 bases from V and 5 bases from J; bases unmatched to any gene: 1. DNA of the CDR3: TGTGCCAGCAGTCAGGGGGCCGAGACCCAGTACTTC. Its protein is CASSQGAETQYF.

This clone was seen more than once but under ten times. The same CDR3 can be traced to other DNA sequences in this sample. This CDR3 is CASSFQDYGYTF. CDR3 nucleotides: TGTGCCAGCAGTTTTCAGGATTATGGCTACACCTTC. The chain couples TRBV28 to TRBJ1-2; no reliable D call. V shed 3 bases and J shed 5 bases, with 7 bases lying between them. The V gene's germline CDR1 is MDHEN and CDR2 SYDVKM. The CDR3 totals 12 residues.

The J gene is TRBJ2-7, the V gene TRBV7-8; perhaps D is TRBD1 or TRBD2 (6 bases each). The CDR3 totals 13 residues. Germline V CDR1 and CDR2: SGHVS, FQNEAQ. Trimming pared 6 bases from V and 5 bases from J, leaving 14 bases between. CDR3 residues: CASSTRGVDEQYF. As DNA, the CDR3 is TGTGCCAGCAGTACTAGGGGGGTTGACGAGCAGTACTTC. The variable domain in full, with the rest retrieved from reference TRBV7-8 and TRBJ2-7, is GAGVSQSPRYKVAKRGQDVALRCDPISGHVSLFWYQQALGQGPEFLTYFQNEAQLDKSGLPSDRFFAERPEGSVSTLKIQRTQQEDSAVYLCASSTRGVDEQYFGPGTRLTVT.

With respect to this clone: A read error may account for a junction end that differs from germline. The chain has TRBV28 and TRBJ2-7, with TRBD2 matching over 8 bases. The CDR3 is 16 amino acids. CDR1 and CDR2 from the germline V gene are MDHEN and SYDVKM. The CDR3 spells CASNPRLREVSHEQYF. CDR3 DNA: TGTGCCAGCAACCCGCGGTTGCGGGAGGTCTCCCACGAGCAGTACTTC.

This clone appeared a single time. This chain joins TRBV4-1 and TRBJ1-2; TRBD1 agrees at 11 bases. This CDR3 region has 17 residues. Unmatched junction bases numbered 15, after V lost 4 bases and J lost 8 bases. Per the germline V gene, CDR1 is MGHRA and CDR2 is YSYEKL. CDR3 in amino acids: CASSLTGTGGPSTGYTF. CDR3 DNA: TGCGCCAGCAGCCTCACCGGGACAGGGGGGCCGTCAACGGGCTACACCTTC.

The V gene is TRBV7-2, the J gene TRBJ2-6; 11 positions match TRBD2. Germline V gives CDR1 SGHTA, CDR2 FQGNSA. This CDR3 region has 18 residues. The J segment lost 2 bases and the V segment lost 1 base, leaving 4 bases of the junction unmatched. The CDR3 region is CASSLDPLAGAGANVLTF. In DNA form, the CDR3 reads TGTGCCAGCAGCTTAGACCCACTAGCGGGAGCTGGGGCCAACGTCCTGACTTTC.

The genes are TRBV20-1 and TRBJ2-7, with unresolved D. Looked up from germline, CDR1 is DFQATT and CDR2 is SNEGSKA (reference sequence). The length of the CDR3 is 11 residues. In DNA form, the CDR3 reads TGCAGAGCCGGACCAGACTACGAGCAGTACTTC. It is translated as CRAGPDYEQYF.

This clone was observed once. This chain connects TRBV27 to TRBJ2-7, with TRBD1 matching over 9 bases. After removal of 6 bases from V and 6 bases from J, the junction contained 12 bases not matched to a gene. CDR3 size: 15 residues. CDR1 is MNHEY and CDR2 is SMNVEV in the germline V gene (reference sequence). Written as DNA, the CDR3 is TGTGCCAGCAGCCCGACAGGGGGTCTGACGGGCGAGCAGTACTTC. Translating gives CASSPTGGLTGEQYF.

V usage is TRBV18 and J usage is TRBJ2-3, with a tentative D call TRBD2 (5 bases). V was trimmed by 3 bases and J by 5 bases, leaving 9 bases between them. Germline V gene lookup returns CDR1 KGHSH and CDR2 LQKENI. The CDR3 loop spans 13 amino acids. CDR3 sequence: CASSPGSVDTQYF. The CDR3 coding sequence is TGTGCCAGCTCACCGGGTAGCGTAGATACGCAGTATTTT.

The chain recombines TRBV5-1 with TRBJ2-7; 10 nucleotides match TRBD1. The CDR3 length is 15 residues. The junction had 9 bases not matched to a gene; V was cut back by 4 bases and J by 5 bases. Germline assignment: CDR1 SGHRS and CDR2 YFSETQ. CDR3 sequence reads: CASSKRQGAGNEQYF. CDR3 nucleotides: TGCGCCAGCAGCAAAAGACAGGGGGCTGGGAACGAGCAGTACTTC. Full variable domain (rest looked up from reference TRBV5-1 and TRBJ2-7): KAGVTQTPRYLIKTRGQQVTLSCSPISGHRSVSWYQQTPGQGLQFLFEYFSETQRNKGNFPGRFSGRQFSNSRSEMNVSTLELGDSALYLCASSKRQGAGNEQYFGPGTRLTVT.

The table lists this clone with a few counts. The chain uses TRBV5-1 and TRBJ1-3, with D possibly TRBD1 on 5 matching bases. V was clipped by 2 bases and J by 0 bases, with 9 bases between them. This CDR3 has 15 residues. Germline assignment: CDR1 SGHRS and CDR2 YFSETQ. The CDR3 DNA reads TGCGCCAGCAGCTTTGACAGCGGCTCTGGAAACACCATATATTTT. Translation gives CASSFDSGSGNTIYF.

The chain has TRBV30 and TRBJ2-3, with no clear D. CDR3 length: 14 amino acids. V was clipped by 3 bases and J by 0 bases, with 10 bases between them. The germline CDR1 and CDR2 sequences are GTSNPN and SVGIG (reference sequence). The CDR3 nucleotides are TGTGCCTGGAGGGACGGGCTTAGCACAGATACGCAGTATTTT. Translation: CAWRDGLSTDTQYF.

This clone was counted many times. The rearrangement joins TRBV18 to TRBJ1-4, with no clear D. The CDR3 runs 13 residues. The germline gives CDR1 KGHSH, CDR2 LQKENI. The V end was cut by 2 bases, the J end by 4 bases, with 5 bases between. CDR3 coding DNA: TGTGCCAGCTCACCAGGGATTAATGAAAAACTGTTTTTT. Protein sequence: CASSPGINEKLFF. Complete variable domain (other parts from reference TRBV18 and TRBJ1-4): NAGVMQNPRHLVRRRGQEARLRCSPMKGHSHVYWYRQLPEEGLKFMVYLQKENIIDESGMPKERFSAEFPKEGPSILRIQQVVRGDSAAYFCASSPGINEKLFFGSGTQLSVL.

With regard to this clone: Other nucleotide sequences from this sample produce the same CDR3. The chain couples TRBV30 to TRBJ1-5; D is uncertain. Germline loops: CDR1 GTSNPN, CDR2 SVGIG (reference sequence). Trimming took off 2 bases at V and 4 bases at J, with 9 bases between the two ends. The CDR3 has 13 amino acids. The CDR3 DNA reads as TGTGCCTGGAGTTTCCGGGGAAATCAGCCCCAGCATTTT. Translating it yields CAWSFRGNQPQHF.